The sample holds a few counts of the clone carrying this T cell receptor beta chain. As yet, its antigen is unknown. The CDR3 length is 17 residues. Germline V lookup: CDR1 MNHEY, CDR2 SMNVEV (reference sequence). Trimming removed 5 bases from V and 2 bases from J; junction bases left unmatched: 11. Primers for the PCR totalled 60 Vbeta and 13 Jbeta. Method: immunoSEQ multiplex PCR; TCRdb's copy keeps in-frame clones and lacks some. In the table there are under 200,000 clones, around 79% of which are singletons. The data were obtained in a study of cytomegalovirus exposure and HLA in healthy donors. At the level of the study: In terms of ancestry, the Caucasian-associated cluster contained 75% to 85% of the approximately 380 genotyped donors.

Study-level points and caveats: Later analysis showed most CMV-associated TCR beta chains appearing HLA-restricted.

The chain carries TRBV27 and TRBJ2-5, with 10 nucleotides matching TRBD2. This TCR came from a woman in her thirties or forties in good health and CMV-seronegative. The specimen was PBMCs. The CDR3 here is CASSPLRGLAYQETQYF. The CDR3 bases are TGTGCCAGCAGTCCTCTTCGGGGACTAGCGTATCAAGAGACCCAGTACTTC.